This paragraph reports one T cell receptor beta chain. The CDR3 runs to 12 residues. Trimming took 4 bases from V and 7 from J; bases not matched to a gene: 4. Germline loops: CDR1 SGHNT, CDR2 YYREEE (reference sequence). Sequencing was performed with immunoSEQ multiplex PCR; in TCRdb, only in-frame clones are kept and a portion is missing. Of around 160,000 clones in the sample, 85% to 90% were seen once. Seattle's cohort entered during active infection and was followed longitudinally. These data come from a study of blood T cell repertoires in COVID-19. Looking at the study overall: Samples taken during acute and convalescent COVID-19 were collected in the United States, Italy and Spain. Sources were T cells, B-cell-depleted T cells, or PBMCs; the material itself was cDNA or gDNA.

V is TRBV5-4 and J is TRBJ2-7, with 8 bases fitting TRBD2. This clonotype was sampled from a man aged 18 to 29 with COVID-19, enrolled during active disease. What was sequenced was peripheral blood. This chain's CDR3 is CASSPGLGEQYF. DNA of the CDR3: TGTGCCAGCAGCCCGGGACTAGGAGAGCAGTACTTC. Combining the CDR3 with reference TRBV5-4 and TRBJ2-7 gives the whole variable domain ETGVTQSPTHLIKTRGQQVTLRCSSQSGHNTVSWYQQALGQGPQFIFQYYREEENGRGNFPPRFSGLQFPNYSSELNVNALELDDSALYLCASSPGLGEQYFGPGTRLTVT.